This T cell receptor beta chain originates from a study of blood T cell repertoires in COVID-19. About the study: PBMCs, B-cell-depleted T cells, or T cells were the source of the cDNA or gDNA that made up the material.

The CDR3 loop spans 15 amino acids. Trimming removed 1 base from V and 4 bases from J, with 11 bases in between. Germline V gene lookup returns CDR1 MNHNS and CDR2 SASEGT. Source study methods: It was from reference gene primer amplification that nucleated cell counts were estimated. TCRdb's copy holds only in-frame clones and misses some; the assay was immunoSEQ multiplex PCR. The DNA was the basis for D and trimming; V, J and clone size are from that table. The sample holds 200,000 to 250,000 clones, over 80% seen once. The receptor's source is a man aged 25-45 years who had recovered from COVID-19. Material for sequencing was peripheral blood. V is TRBV6-1 and J is TRBJ1-5, with unresolved D. In nucleotides, the CDR3 is TGTGCCAGCAGTGAAGATCGGGGATGGAATCAGCCCCAGCATTTT. It translates to CASSEDRGWNQPQHF.